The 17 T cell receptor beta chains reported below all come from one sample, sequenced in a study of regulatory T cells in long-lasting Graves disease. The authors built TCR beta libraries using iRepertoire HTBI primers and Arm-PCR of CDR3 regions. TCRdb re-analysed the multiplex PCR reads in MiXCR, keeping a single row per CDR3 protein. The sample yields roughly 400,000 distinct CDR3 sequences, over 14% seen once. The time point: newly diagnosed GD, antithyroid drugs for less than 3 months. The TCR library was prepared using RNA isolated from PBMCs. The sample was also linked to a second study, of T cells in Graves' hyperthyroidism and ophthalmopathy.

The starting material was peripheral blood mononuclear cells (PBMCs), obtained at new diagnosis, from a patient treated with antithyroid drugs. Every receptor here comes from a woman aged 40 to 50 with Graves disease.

The CDR3 DNA reads TGTGCCAGCAGCCAAGATTACGGGACATATGGCTACACCTTC. This sequence encodes CASSQDYGTYGYTF. The rearrangement links TRBV4-2 to TRBJ1-2; tentatively, D is TRBD1 (6 bases). The CDR3 loop spans 14 amino acids. Germline CDR1 reads LGHNA; CDR2 reads YNFKEQ. The ends were cut back, 0 bases at V and 5 bases at J, with 10 bases in the middle.

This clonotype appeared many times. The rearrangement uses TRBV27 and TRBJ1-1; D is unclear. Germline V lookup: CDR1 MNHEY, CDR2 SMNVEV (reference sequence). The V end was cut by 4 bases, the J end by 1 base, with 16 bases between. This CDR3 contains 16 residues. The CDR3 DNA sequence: TGTGCCAGCAGTTCGGGCCCGACCCCGAGGAACACTGAAGCTTTCTTT. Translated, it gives CASSSGPTPRNTEAFF.

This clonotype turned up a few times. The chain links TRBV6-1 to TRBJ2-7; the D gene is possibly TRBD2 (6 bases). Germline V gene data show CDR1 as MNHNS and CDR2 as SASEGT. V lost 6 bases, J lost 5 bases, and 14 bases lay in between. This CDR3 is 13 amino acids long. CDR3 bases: TGTGCCAGCAGAATGGAGGGCCGGAACGAGCAGTACTTC. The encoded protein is CASRMEGRNEQYF.

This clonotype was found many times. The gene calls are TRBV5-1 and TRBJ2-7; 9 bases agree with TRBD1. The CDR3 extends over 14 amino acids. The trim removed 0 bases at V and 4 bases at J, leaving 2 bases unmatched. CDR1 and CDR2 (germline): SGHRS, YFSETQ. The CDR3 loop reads CASSLGTGVYEQYF. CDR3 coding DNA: TGCGCCAGCAGCTTGGGGACAGGGGTATACGAGCAGTACTTC.

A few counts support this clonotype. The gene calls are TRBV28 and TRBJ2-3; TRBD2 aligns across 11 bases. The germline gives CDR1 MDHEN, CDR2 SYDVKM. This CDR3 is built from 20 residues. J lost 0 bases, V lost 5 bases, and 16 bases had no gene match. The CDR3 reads CASSLGLAGPPFTSTDTQYF. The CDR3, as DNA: TGTGCCAGCAGTCTAGGACTAGCGGGCCCACCGTTCACTAGCACAGATACGCAGTATTTT.

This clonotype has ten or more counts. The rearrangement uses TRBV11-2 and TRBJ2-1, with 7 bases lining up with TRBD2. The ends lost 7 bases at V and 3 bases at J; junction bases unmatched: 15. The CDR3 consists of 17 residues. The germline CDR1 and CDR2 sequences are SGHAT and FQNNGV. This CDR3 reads CASNFGPGLSIYNEQFF. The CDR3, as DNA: TGTGCCAGCAACTTCGGCCCGGGACTATCGATCTACAATGAGCAGTTCTTC.

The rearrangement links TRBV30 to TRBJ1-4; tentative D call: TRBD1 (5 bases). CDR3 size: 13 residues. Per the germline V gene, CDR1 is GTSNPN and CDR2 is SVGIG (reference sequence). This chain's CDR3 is CASDLGWGEKLFF. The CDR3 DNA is TGTGCTTCCGACCTGGGCTGGGGGGAAAAACTGTTTTTT.

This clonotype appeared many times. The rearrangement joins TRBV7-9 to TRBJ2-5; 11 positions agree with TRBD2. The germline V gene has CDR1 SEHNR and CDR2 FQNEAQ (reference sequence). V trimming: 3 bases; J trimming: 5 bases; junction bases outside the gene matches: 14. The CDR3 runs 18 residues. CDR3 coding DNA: TGTGCCAGCAGCTTCCCCCCCGATAGCGGGAGGGCCCGGGAGACCCAGTACTTC. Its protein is CASSFPPDSGRARETQYF.

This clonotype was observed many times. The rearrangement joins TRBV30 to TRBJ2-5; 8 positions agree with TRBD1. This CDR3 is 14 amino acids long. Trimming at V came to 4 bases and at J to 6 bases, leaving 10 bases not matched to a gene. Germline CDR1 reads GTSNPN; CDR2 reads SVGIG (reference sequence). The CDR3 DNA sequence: TGTGCCTGGATGGACCCAGGGGGCAGGAAGACCCAGTACTTC. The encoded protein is CAWMDPGGRKTQYF.

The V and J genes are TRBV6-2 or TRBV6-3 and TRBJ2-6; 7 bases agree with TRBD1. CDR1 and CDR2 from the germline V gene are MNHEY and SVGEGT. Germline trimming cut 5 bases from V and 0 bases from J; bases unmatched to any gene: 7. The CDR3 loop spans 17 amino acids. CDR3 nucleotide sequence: TGTGCCAGCAGTCATGGGACAGCTTACTCTGGGGCCAACGTCCTGACTTTC. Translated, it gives CASSHGTAYSGANVLTF.

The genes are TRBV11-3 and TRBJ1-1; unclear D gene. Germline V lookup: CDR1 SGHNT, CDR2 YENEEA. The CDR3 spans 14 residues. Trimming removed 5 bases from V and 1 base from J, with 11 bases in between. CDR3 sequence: CASSDLTSNTEAFF. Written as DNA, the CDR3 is TGTGCCAGCAGCGACCTCACATCGAACACTGAAGCTTTCTTT.

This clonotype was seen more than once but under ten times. The CDR3 loop is CASSMRVRGEKLFF. The CDR3, as DNA: TGTGCCAGTAGTATGAGGGTGAGAGGTGAAAAACTGTTTTTT. The V and J genes are TRBV19 and TRBJ1-4; D is unclear. The CDR3 extends over 14 amino acids. Germline CDR1 reads LNHDA; CDR2 reads SQIVND (reference sequence). Trimming removed 3 bases at V and 7 bases at J, with 12 bases between.

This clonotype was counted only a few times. The CDR3 DNA reads TGTGCCAGCGCACCGAGGGGGGAGGGATACAATGAGCAGTTCTTC. Its protein is CASAPRGEGYNEQFF. The chain links TRBV14 to TRBJ2-1; D is possibly TRBD2 (7 bases). Germline V lookup: CDR1 SGHDN, CDR2 FVKESK. This CDR3 spans 15 amino acids. The V gene lost 8 bases and the J gene lost 4 bases, with 18 bases spanning the gap. The variable domain in full, completed from reference TRBV14 and TRBJ2-1, reads EAGVTQFPSHSVIEKGQTVTLRCDPISGHDNLYWYRRVMGKEIKFLLHFVKESKQDESGMPNNRFLAERTGGTYSTLKVQPAELEDSGVYFCASAPRGEGYNEQFFGPGTRLTVL.

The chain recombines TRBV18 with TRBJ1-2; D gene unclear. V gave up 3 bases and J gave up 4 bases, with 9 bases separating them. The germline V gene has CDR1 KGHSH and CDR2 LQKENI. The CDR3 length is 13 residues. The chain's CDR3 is CASSPDAGYGYTF. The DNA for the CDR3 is TGTGCCAGCTCACCGGATGCGGGCTATGGCTACACCTTC.

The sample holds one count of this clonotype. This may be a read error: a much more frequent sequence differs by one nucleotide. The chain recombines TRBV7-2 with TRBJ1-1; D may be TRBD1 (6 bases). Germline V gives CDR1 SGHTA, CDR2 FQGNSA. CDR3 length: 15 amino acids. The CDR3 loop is CASSLLLGGGTEVFF. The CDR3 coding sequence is TGTGCCAGCAGCCTACTCCTAGGGGGAGGCACTGAAGTTTTCTTT.

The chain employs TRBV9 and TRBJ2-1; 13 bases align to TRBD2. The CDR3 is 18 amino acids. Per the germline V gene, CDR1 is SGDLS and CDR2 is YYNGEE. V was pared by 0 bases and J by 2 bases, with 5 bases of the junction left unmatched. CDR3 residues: CASSVGGTSGTAYNEQFF. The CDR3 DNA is TGTGCCAGCAGCGTAGGGGGGACTAGCGGGACCGCCTACAATGAGCAGTTCTTC.

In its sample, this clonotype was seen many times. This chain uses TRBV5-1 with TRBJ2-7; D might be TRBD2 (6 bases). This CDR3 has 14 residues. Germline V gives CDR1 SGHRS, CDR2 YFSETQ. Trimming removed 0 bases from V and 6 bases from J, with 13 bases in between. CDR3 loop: CASSLDGGGSEQYF. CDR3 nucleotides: TGCGCCAGCAGCTTGGACGGAGGAGGGTCCGAGCAGTACTTC.